The T cell receptor (beta chain) described here comes from a study of blood T cell repertoires in COVID-19. Authors' processing steps: Scientists estimated how many nucleated cells there were by amplifying reference gene primers. The data were produced by immunoSEQ multiplex PCR, yet TCRdb's version contains in-frame clones alone and is incomplete. V and J calls and clone size are copied from that table; D and trimming were computed from the DNA. The sample lists 200,000 or so clones; 80% to 85% were seen once. This CDR3 has 14 residues. Germline CDR1 reads MNHEY; CDR2 reads SMNVEV (reference sequence). The ends were cut back, 3 bases at V and 7 bases at J, with 15 bases in the middle. This clone has just one count.

The TCR originated in a woman aged 25 to 45 with acute or convalescent COVID-19. Material: peripheral blood. The rearrangement joins TRBV27 to TRBJ1-2; perhaps TRBD1 as D (5 bases). Written as DNA, the CDR3 is TGTGCCAGCAGTTTCGTCGGGGGAGGCGGTGGCTACACCTTC. As protein: CASSFVGGGGGYTF.